This T cell receptor (beta chain) is from a study of blood T cell repertoires in COVID-19. The protocol was immunoSEQ multiplex PCR, while the TCRdb copy is restricted to in-frame clones and leaves out a portion. Altogether roughly 300,000 clones are present, roughly 86% being singletons, with the ten largest covering under 2%. Specimen: peripheral blood. The TCR comes from a woman aged 50 to 65 with acute or convalescent COVID-19.

The CDR3 DNA reads as TGTGCCAGCAGTTACCAGGCCGGCTATGGCTACACCTTC. This translates into CASSYQAGYGYTF. The chain uses TRBV6-5 and TRBJ1-2; D ambiguous. Trimming removed 2 bases from V and 4 bases from J, with 8 bases in between. Per germline, CDR1 MNHEY and CDR2 SVGAGI. The CDR3 extends over 13 amino acids.